This T cell receptor beta chain came from a study of cytomegalovirus exposure and HLA in healthy donors. Study details: The 110 or so validation repertoires used a platform that matched the one used for the approximately 670 first-cohort repertoires, as a later analysis reported.

Data came from immunoSEQ multiplex PCR; TCRdb stores just in-frame clones and leaves some out. The repertoire holds some 320,000 clones, approximately 90% seen once, with roughly 1.2% in the top ten. Findings and caveats of the study: Cytomegalovirus status, reportedly, was diagnosed with high specificity and sensitivity by the classifier. Researchers catalogued about 150 TCR beta chains as cytomegalovirus-associated. Most sequenced TCRs were rare (though some public TCRs occurred in many donors).

Points on this clone: Its antigen is not known.

The sequence was obtained from a woman in her 30s in good health and CMV-seropositive. The specimen sequenced was PBMCs.

The CDR3 DNA reads TGTGCCAGCAGCCTAAATAGGGGATCCTACGAGCAGTACTTC. This encodes CASSLNRGSYEQYF. The J gene is TRBJ2-7, the V gene TRBV28; the D gene is possibly TRBD1 (5 bases). This CDR3 spans 14 amino acids. CDR1 is MDHEN, CDR2 SYDVKM, per germline. V gave up 6 bases and J gave up 1 base, with 13 bases separating them.